The 15 T cell receptor beta chains in this list originate from one sample, sequenced in a study of cytomegalovirus exposure and HLA in healthy donors. In the PCR, 60 Vbeta and 13 Jbeta primers were used. Profiling relied on immunoSEQ multiplex PCR, and the TCRdb table lists in-frame clones only, not all of them. The table lists about 43,000 clones, about 60% of them singletons, with more than 8.5% in the top ten. The material sequenced was PBMCs. These receptors were taken from a human donor in good health.

A few counts support this clone. The V call is TRBV30, the J call TRBJ1-2; TRBD1 might be the D (5 bases). V dropped 1 base and J dropped 12 bases, with 12 bases sitting between them. The CDR3 runs 11 residues. Per germline, CDR1 GTSNPN and CDR2 SVGIG (reference sequence). DNA for the CDR3: TGTGCCTGGAGTGACTGGACAACCGACACCTTC. Translated, it gives CAWSDWTTDTF.

This clone was seen a handful of times. This chain connects TRBV20-1 to TRBJ1-1; D unresolved. Germline CDR1 reads DFQATT; CDR2 reads SNEGSKA (reference sequence). The CDR3 extends over 11 amino acids. Trimming removed 5 bases at V and 5 bases at J, with 9 bases between. The CDR3: CSAGHGTEAFF. Here the CDR3 DNA reads TGCAGTGCTGGCCATGGTACTGAAGCTTTCTTT.

The rearrangement joins TRBV29-1 to TRBJ2-7; a weak D match, TRBD1 (6 bases). The CDR3 extends over 15 amino acids. Looked up from germline, CDR1 is SQVTM and CDR2 is ANQGSEA. The ends were cut back, 1 base at V and 1 base at J, with 14 bases in the middle. The CDR3 loop reads CSVEGGHSPSYEQYF. CDR3 nucleotide sequence: TGCAGCGTTGAAGGGGGACATAGCCCTTCCTACGAGCAGTACTTC.

This clone was observed a handful of times. The chain joins TRBV2 to TRBJ1-5, with 7 bases identical to TRBD1. V shed 5 bases and J 0 bases; nucleotides not matched to a gene: 4. The CDR3 spans 15 residues. Looked up from germline, CDR1 is SNHLY and CDR2 is FYNNEI. CDR3 sequence reads: CASSRQGISNQPQHF. CDR3 nucleotides: TGTGCCAGCAGTCGACAGGGTATTAGCAATCAGCCCCAGCATTTT.

The rearrangement links TRBV6-1 to TRBJ1-2; no definite D call. V lost 4 bases and J 0 bases, leaving 9 bases between the germline ends. The germline V gene has CDR1 MNHNS and CDR2 SASEGT. The CDR3 has 14 amino acids. This CDR3 reads CASSVRVPNYGYTF. The CDR3 nucleotides are TGTGCCAGCAGTGTGCGAGTACCTAACTATGGCTACACCTTC.

The gene calls are TRBV4-1 and TRBJ1-2, with 8 bases that match TRBD1. The germline V gene encodes CDR1 MGHRA and CDR2 YSYEKL. V was clipped by 4 bases and J by 8 bases; unmatched bases: 12. The CDR3 runs to 15 residues. The CDR3 spells CASSLSGTGPWGYTF. DNA of the CDR3: TGCGCCAGCAGCCTATCCGGGACAGGCCCCTGGGGCTACACCTTC.

The rearrangement uses TRBV11-2 and TRBJ2-7, with a tentative D call TRBD1 (7 bases). The CDR3 spans 16 residues. V was trimmed by 5 bases and J by 3 bases, leaving 20 bases between them. CDR1 is SGHAT, CDR2 FQNNGV, per germline. Here the CDR3 reads CASSPGGTGTYYEQYF. DNA of the CDR3: TGTGCCAGCAGCCCAGGGGGGACGGGGACCTACTACGAGCAGTACTTC.

The sample holds a few counts of this clone. The chain joins TRBV29-1 to TRBJ2-3; 7 positions agree with TRBD2. V was pared by 2 bases and J by 7 bases, with 15 bases of the junction left unmatched. The germline V gene has CDR1 SQVTM and CDR2 ANQGSEA. This CDR3 contains 16 residues. The CDR3 spells CSVEKYGLAEANTQYF. The CDR3 DNA sequence: TGCAGCGTTGAAAAGTATGGGCTAGCGGAGGCGAATACGCAGTATTTT.

This sequence joins TRBV21-1 and TRBJ2-7; TRBD2 is the table's D call and was not checked against the DNA. TRBV21-1 is a pseudogene locus. The CDR3 spans 12 residues. CDR3 sequence reads: CASGRGAYEQYF. The CDR3 DNA sequence: TGTGCCAGCGGGCGGGGAGCCTACGAGCAGTACTTC.

The gene calls are TRBV5-6 and TRBJ2-7; D is unclear. The V gene's germline CDR1 is SGHDT and CDR2 YYEEEE. The CDR3 totals 11 residues. Trimming removed 4 bases at V and 0 bases at J, with 2 bases between. The CDR3 nucleotides are TGTGCCAGCAGCCACTCCTACGAGCAGTACTTC. This gives the protein CASSHSYEQYF.

This clone was found once. The junction does not match germline at one end; this may be a read error. J is TRBJ1-6 and V is TRBV10-3, with TRBD1 matching 7 bases. Germline V lookup: CDR1 ENHRY, CDR2 SYGVKD. The CDR3 loop spans 13 amino acids. CDR3 sequence (DNA): TGCGCCACGGTGGGACAGCGAAATTCACCCCTCCACTTT. Translation: CATVGQRNSPLHF.

This clone was observed a handful of times. This chain uses TRBV7-3 with TRBJ1-2, with D hard to call. The V end lost 3 bases, the J end lost 7 bases, and 15 bases lay between the germline ends. This CDR3 has 14 amino acids. The germline gives CDR1 SGHTA, CDR2 FQGTGA. CDR3 DNA: TGTGCCAGCAGCTTGGGCCCCCGGACTGGTGGCTACACCTTC. Translation: CASSLGPRTGGYTF.

The chain has TRBV7-9 and TRBJ2-3; 7 bases map to TRBD2. V shed 5 bases, J shed 5 bases, and the junction held 7 bases outside the gene matches. This CDR3 has 14 amino acids. Germline-derived CDR1 and CDR2 are SEHNR and FQNEAQ (reference sequence). The CDR3 here is CASSRGDPGDTQYF. CDR3 nucleotide sequence: TGTGCCAGCAGCCGGGGGGACCCCGGAGATACGCAGTATTTT.

The chain uses TRBV5-4 and TRBJ2-2; 9 bases align to TRBD1. This CDR3 contains 18 residues. The V segment lost 4 bases and the J segment 5 bases; nucleotides outside the gene matches: 15. Germline V lookup: CDR1 SGHNT, CDR2 YYREEE (reference sequence). The CDR3 DNA follows: TGTGCCAGCAGCCCACCACAGGGGGCTAAAGGATTTACCGGGGAGCTGTTTTTT. Protein: CASSPPQGAKGFTGELFF.

The chain recombines TRBV7-2 with TRBJ1-6; TRBD1 is a possible D gene (6 bases). The CDR3 has 14 residues. The germline V and J ends were trimmed by 5 bases and 10 bases, with 15 bases remaining between them. Germline CDR1 SGHTA, CDR2 FQGNSA. The CDR3 is CASSPSLGASPLHF. The CDR3 nucleotides are TGTGCCAGCAGCCCCTCGCTGGGGGCCTCACCCCTCCACTTT.